This TCR beta chain derives from a study of vaccination effects on CD4 cells after COVID-19. Study details: Convalescent patients (n = two) were sampled 16 days and one week prevaccination.

Sequencing followed a ViraFEST assay step that expanded antigen-specific CD4+ T cells with viral peptide pools. Researchers isolated CD4+ T cells once roughly nine days of culture had elapsed. By PCR, the person was confirmed to have had SARS-CoV-2 infection between March and December 2020. On this clone itself: Antigen specificity is unknown.

Trimming took 7 bases from V and 1 from J, leaving 13 bases between them. Germline loops: CDR1 MNHEY, CDR2 SVGAGI. CDR3 length: 14 amino acids. TCRdb keeps only in-frame clones here, not all; method: immunoSEQ multiplex PCR. The data hold about 45,000 clones, with about 75% observed a single time. General study findings and limits: The study enrolled few convalescent patients and sampled no early post-infection timepoints. Predominantly, the post-vaccine spike-reactive clones of convalescents comprised new vaccine-induced clones. Late in the post-vaccination period, infection-induced and vaccine-induced clones underwent marked clonal contraction.

J is TRBJ1-1 and V is TRBV6-5; D is uncertain. The sequence was collected from a human donor who had a prior SARS-CoV-2 infection. The source was CD4+ T cells from PBMCs cultured with a peptide pool, collected before COVID-19 vaccination. The CDR3: CASTIHRANTEAFF. The CDR3 coding sequence is TGTGCCAGCACGATACACAGAGCGAACACTGAAGCTTTCTTT.